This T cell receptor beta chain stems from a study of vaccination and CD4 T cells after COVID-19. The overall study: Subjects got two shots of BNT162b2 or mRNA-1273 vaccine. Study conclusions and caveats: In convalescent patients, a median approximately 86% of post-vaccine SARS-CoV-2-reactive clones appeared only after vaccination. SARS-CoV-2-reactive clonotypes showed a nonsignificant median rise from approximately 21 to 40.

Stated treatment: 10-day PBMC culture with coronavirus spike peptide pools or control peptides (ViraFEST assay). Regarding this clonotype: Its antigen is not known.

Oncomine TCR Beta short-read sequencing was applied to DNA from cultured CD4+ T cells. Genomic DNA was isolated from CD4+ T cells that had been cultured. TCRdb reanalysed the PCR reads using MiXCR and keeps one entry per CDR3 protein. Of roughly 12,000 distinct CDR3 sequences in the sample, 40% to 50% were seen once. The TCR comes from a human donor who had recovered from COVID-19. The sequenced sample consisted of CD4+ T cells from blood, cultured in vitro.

CDR3 bases: TGCAGCGTTGAACAACCGTTAGACAGGGGGCGGTACGAGCAGTACTTC. It is translated as CSVEQPLDRGRYEQYF. V is TRBV29-1 and J is TRBJ2-7; the match to TRBD1 covers 10 bases. From germline, CDR1 is SQVTM and CDR2 ANQGSEA. V dropped 2 bases and J dropped 4; count of bases not matched to a gene: 11. This CDR3 comprises 16 residues.